The source of this T cell receptor beta chain is a study of vaccination and CD4 T cells after COVID-19. About the research overall: A median of around 70 days (range 14 to 241) separated dose two from the taking of post-vaccine samples. Stimulation of the cells used overlapping spike peptide pools from SARS-CoV-2 and from the common cold coronaviruses HCoV-NL63, HCoV-OC43 and HCoV-229E. Findings and limits, study-wide: The great majority, 304 of 307 vaccine-specific clones, proved spike mono-reactive in convalescent patients.

This clonotype appeared a few times. The antigen is not known. The treatment here: approximately nine-day PBMC culture with coronavirus spike peptide pools or control peptides (ViraFEST assay). Some 2 million PBMCs were grown per well alongside approximately 9.2 IU/ml IL-2 and 10 ug/ml peptide pools. CD4+ T cells that had been cultured provided DNA sequenced with the Oncomine TCR Beta short-read assay. TCRdb analysed the PCR reads with MiXCR anew, one entry per CDR3 protein. This table holds about 15,000 distinct CDR3 sequences, under 45% found once. Between the trimmed V and J ends, which lost 2 bases and 4 bases, there was a span of 20 bases. The CDR3 totals 17 residues. Germline CDR1 and CDR2: SGHTA and FQGTGA.

This clonotype was sampled from a human donor who had recovered from COVID-19. The sample was CD4+ T cells from blood, cultured in vitro, taken before SARS-CoV-2 vaccination. The rearrangement joins TRBV7-3 to TRBJ2-5, with D perhaps matching TRBD2 (7 bases). Here the CDR3 reads CASSLGGHRDYGETQYF. CDR3 bases: TGTGCCAGCAGCTTAGGGGGACACCGGGACTACGGAGAGACCCAGTACTTC.